This T cell receptor beta chain was sequenced for a study of blood T cells in healthy people across ages. V gave up 6 bases and J gave up 11 bases, with 15 bases separating them. Germline V gene data show CDR1 as LGHDT and CDR2 as YNNKEL (reference sequence). CDR3 size: 12 residues. A second PCR of 7 to 11 cycles used a sample-barcoded 5' primer and a J-beta primer mix. Each CDR3 protein gets one entry after TCRdb re-called the 5' RACE reads with MiXCR. The sample contains some 1.5 million distinct CDR3 sequences, 28% of which appear only once. Sequenced: blood. The clonotype originates from a woman in her twenties or thirties in good health. V usage is TRBV3-1 and J usage is TRBJ2-3; D is ambiguous. Here the CDR3 reads CASRDPSRLQYF. The CDR3 DNA sequence: TGTGCCAGCAGGGATCCCTCCAGGTTGCAGTATTTT.